The 29 T cell receptor beta chains below come from one sample, sequenced in a study of T cell clusters in autoimmune cytopenias. TRB was amplified by touch-down multiplex PCR, primer pools A and B combined. No DNA is given; TCRdb re-called the multiplex PCR reads and lists each CDR3 protein once. Found here are more than 2,500 distinct CDR3 sequences; the top ten clones hold 30% to 40%. Each sample's input was around 250 ng genomic DNA, 30,000 to 45,000 genome equivalents. This sample was also put to use in a study of T cell repertoires in aging, cancer and after chemotherapy.

Sequencing was carried out using peripheral blood. These receptors came from a human donor with an autoimmune cytopenia or autoimmune hepatitis (not recorded which).

The chain recombines TRBV24-1 with TRBJ2-3; the TCRdb call, TRBD2, lacks DNA for checking. The CDR3 extends over 12 amino acids. Per the germline V gene, CDR1 is KGHDR and CDR2 is SFDVKD. The CDR3 loop reads CAVSPGADTQYF.

The chain uses TRBV6-2 or TRBV6-3 and TRBJ1-2; with no DNA, the TCRdb D assignment of TRBD1 cannot be verified. Germline assignment: CDR1 MNHEY and CDR2 SVGEGT. The length of the CDR3 is 14 residues. The CDR3 reads CASSLVPGSYGYTF.

CDR3 protein: CASSPTAQPQHF. The rearrangement uses TRBV12-3 or TRBV12-4 and TRBJ1-5. The CDR3 has 12 residues.

Judged by frequency, this clonotype is medium-sized. The V call is TRBV27, the J call TRBJ1-2; TCRdb gives TRBD1 as the D gene, but with no DNA this cannot be confirmed. The germline V gene has CDR1 MNHEY and CDR2 SMNVEV (reference sequence). This CDR3 has 16 amino acids. CDR3 sequence reads: CASSLRPGQGARGYTF.

V is TRBV12-3 or TRBV12-4 and J is TRBJ2-2; as DNA is missing, the TRBD1 call by TCRdb cannot be tested. The CDR3 totals 17 residues. The CDR3 is CASSQEYGTTNTGELFF.

This chain joins TRBV6-6 and TRBJ1-6; the TCRdb D gene call, TRBD1, has no DNA to confirm it. This CDR3 has 16 residues. The V gene's germline CDR1 is MNHNY and CDR2 SVGAGI (reference sequence). The chain's CDR3 is CASSPTGVVRNSPLHF.

The CDR3 here is CATRWGAGEAFF. The chain links TRBV15 to TRBJ1-1; there is no DNA to check the TCRdb D call of TRBD1. Germline V gene data show CDR1 as LNHNV and CDR2 as YYDKDF (reference sequence). The CDR3 is 12 amino acids.

This clonotype is medium-sized by frequency. The chain has TRBV27 and TRBJ2-1; no DNA is available, so the TRBD1 call from TCRdb remains unchecked. The CDR3 spans 16 residues. CDR1 and CDR2 (germline): MNHEY, SMNVEV (reference sequence). This CDR3 reads CASSLQGLRLYNEQFF.

Here the CDR3 reads CATSRAPARDQPQHF. The V gene is TRBV15, the J gene TRBJ1-5. Germline CDR1 LNHNV, CDR2 YYDKDF (reference sequence). The length of the CDR3 is 15 residues.

The genes are TRBV12-3 or TRBV12-4 and TRBJ2-7; there is no DNA to check the TCRdb D call of TRBD2. CDR3 length equals 15 residues. The CDR3 loop reads CASREEGKRTGEQYF.

Considering frequency, this clonotype is medium-sized. The J gene is TRBJ1-6, the V gene TRBV6-6. CDR1 is MNHNY and CDR2 is SVGAGI in the germline V gene (reference sequence). The CDR3 runs 13 residues. The CDR3 loop reads CAVAIVDNSPLHF.

This clonotype ranks as medium-sized in terms of frequency. The chain employs TRBV5-5 and TRBJ2-1; TCRdb lists TRBD1, though no DNA is available to test this call. The CDR3 runs 15 residues. In germline, CDR1 is SGHKS, CDR2 YYEKEE (reference sequence). This CDR3 is CASSSSGTGYNEQFF.

The genes are TRBV6-1 and TRBJ2-5. Germline V gene data show CDR1 as MNHNS and CDR2 as SASEGT. This CDR3 has 13 amino acids. The CDR3 spells CASSEGIEETQYF.

The CDR3 sequence is CASSLTLPPYEQYF. This sequence joins TRBV12-3 or TRBV12-4 and TRBJ2-7; TCRdb names TRBD2, which stays unverified in the absence of DNA. This CDR3 is 14 amino acids long.

The chain combines TRBV19 with TRBJ2-3; the D gene TCRdb calls, TRBD2, cannot be checked with no DNA. Germline V CDR1 and CDR2: LNHDA, SQIVND (reference sequence). The CDR3 contains 15 residues. The CDR3 protein is CASTSGLAGGDTQYF.

In terms of frequency, this clonotype is medium-sized (0.01 to 0.1%). The chain carries TRBV19 and TRBJ2-3; TCRdb's D call, TRBD2, is unchecked because there is no DNA. Looked up from germline, CDR1 is LNHDA and CDR2 is SQIVND (reference sequence). The CDR3 spans 15 residues. The CDR3 region is CASSRTSGGRDTQYF.

This clonotype is classed as medium-sized by frequency. The V gene is TRBV19, the J gene TRBJ1-6; with no DNA, the TCRdb D assignment of TRBD1 cannot be verified. Germline V CDR1 and CDR2: LNHDA, SQIVND (reference sequence). This CDR3 has 14 amino acids. The chain's CDR3 is CASSSTGVRSPLHF.

V and J are TRBV12-3 or TRBV12-4 and TRBJ2-1. The CDR3 is 18 residues long. The CDR3: CASSFYKPFYGDYNEQFF.

The CDR3 region is CASSEVGIGQENSPLHF. The J gene is TRBJ1-6, the V gene TRBV6-1; TCRdb returns TRBD1, unconfirmable since there is no DNA. The V gene's germline CDR1 is MNHNS and CDR2 SASEGT. The CDR3 spans 17 residues.

This chain joins TRBV19 and TRBJ1-1. The CDR3 loop spans 13 amino acids. Per the germline V gene, CDR1 is LNHDA and CDR2 is SQIVND (reference sequence). The CDR3 protein is CATLRNMNTEAFF. Full variable domain (missing parts from reference TRBV19 and TRBJ1-1): DGGITQSPKYLFRKEGQNVTLSCEQNLNHDAMYWYRQDPGQGLRLIYYSQIVNDFQKGDIAEGYSVSREKKESFPLTVTSAQKNPTAFYLCATLRNMNTEAFFGQGTRLTVV.

The chain couples TRBV13 to TRBJ1-3. Germline-derived CDR1 and CDR2 are PRHDT and FYEKMQ (reference sequence). The CDR3 consists of 12 residues. CDR3 sequence reads: CASSLEGNTIYF.

This sequence joins TRBV6-5 and TRBJ2-3; TCRdb outputs TRBD1, but without DNA this stays unchecked. The CDR3 has 13 amino acids. CDR1 is MNHEY, CDR2 SVGAGI, per germline. The CDR3: CASTVTPADTQYF.

This sequence joins TRBV10-3 and TRBJ1-6. Germline V CDR1 and CDR2: ENHRY, SYGVKD. CDR3 length: 13 residues. CDR3 region: CAIRGRDNSPLHF.

The rearrangement uses TRBV6-2 or TRBV6-3 and TRBJ2-1; TCRdb picks TRBD1, but there is no DNA to check that call. Germline V gives CDR1 MNHEY, CDR2 SVGEGT. The CDR3 loop spans 13 amino acids. The CDR3 sequence is CASILGGRSEQFF.

The chain combines TRBV18 with TRBJ2-2; TCRdb outputs TRBD2, but without DNA this stays unchecked. CDR1 KGHSH and CDR2 LQKENI come from the germline V gene. This CDR3 region has 16 residues. CDR3 in amino acids: CASSPSSGVITGELFF.

V usage is TRBV19 and J usage is TRBJ1-1; TCRdb picks TRBD1, but there is no DNA to check that call. Looked up from germline, CDR1 is LNHDA and CDR2 is SQIVND (reference sequence). This CDR3 contains 15 residues. The CDR3 loop is CASSSGYGLVTEAFF.

The rearrangement joins TRBV6-1 to TRBJ2-5; the TCRdb call, TRBD2, lacks DNA for checking. Germline assignment: CDR1 MNHNS and CDR2 SASEGT. The CDR3 is 13 amino acids. CDR3: CASSFSADETQYF.

Frequency places this clonotype as medium-sized (0.01 to 0.1%). CDR3 residues: CSVTSGRATGELFF. The chain uses TRBV29-1 and TRBJ2-2; TCRdb selects TRBD2, and the lack of DNA leaves this call unchecked. CDR3 length: 14 residues. CDR1 is SQVTM and CDR2 is ANQGSEA in the germline V gene.

The chain is built from TRBV10-3 and TRBJ1-2; without DNA, the TCRdb call of TRBD1 cannot be checked. There are 12 residues in the CDR3. From germline, CDR1 is ENHRY and CDR2 SYGVKD. The CDR3 reads CAISRDINGYTF.